Listed below are T cell receptor beta chains from one sample, sequenced in a study of T cell responses to AZD1222 COVID-19 vaccine. Assay used: immunoSEQ multiplex PCR; TCRdb lists only in-frame clones, some missing. The table lists about 150,000 clones, 91% of them singletons. The source material was peripheral blood, sampled 28 days after the second AZD1222 dose. Receptors were obtained from an adult who received the AZD1222 COVID-19 vaccine. Each CDR3 is given with its conserved first and last residue. D genes are given only for firm matches. Not every row has a clone size; where given, it reads once, few, many or a size class.

clone size: -; D gene: -; V gene: TRBV6-4; J gene: TRBJ2-1; CDR3 protein: CASSAGVGGNEQFF; CDR3 DNA: TGTGCCAGCAGTGCAGGGGTGGGAGGCAATGAGCAGTTCTTC
clone size: -; D gene: -; V gene: TRBV5-5; J gene: TRBJ2-3; CDR3 protein: CASSGGPYYTQYF; CDR3 DNA: TGTGCCAGCAGCGGGGGACCTTATTATACGCAGTATTTT
clone size: -; D gene: -; V gene: TRBV28; J gene: TRBJ1-2; CDR3 protein: CASSVNYGYTF; CDR3 DNA: TGTGCCAGCAGTGTAAACTATGGCTACACCTTC
clone size: -; D gene: -; V gene: TRBV12-3/TRBV12-4; J gene: TRBJ2-3; CDR3 protein: CASSRSTDTQYF; CDR3 DNA: TGTGCCAGCAGTCGATCCACAGATACGCAGTATTTT
clone size: -; D gene: -; V gene: TRBV19; J gene: TRBJ1-5; CDR3 protein: CASSKVGLASVNQPQHF; CDR3 DNA: TGTGCCAGTAGTAAAGTGGGATTGGCGTCGGTCAATCAGCCCCAGCATTTT
clone size: -; D gene: -; V gene: TRBV18; J gene: TRBJ2-1; CDR3 protein: CASSPPFGQGGSYNEQFF; CDR3 DNA: TGTGCCAGCTCACCACCGTTTGGGCAGGGAGGCTCCTACAATGAGCAGTTCTTC
clone size: -; D gene: -; V gene: TRBV19; J gene: TRBJ1-1; CDR3 protein: CAISLKRNTEAFF; CDR3 DNA: TGTGCCATTTCCCTCAAGAGGAACACTGAAGCTTTCTTT
clone size: -; D gene: -; V gene: TRBV11-2; J gene: TRBJ2-4; CDR3 protein: CASSLGLFLAKNIQYF; CDR3 DNA: TGTGCCAGCAGCCTAGGTCTTTTTCTAGCCAAAAACATTCAGTACTTC
clone size: -; D gene: TRBD2; V gene: TRBV20-1; J gene: TRBJ2-1; CDR3 protein: CSASGLAIEQFF; CDR3 DNA: TGCAGTGCTAGTGGACTAGCTATTGAGCAGTTCTTC
clone size: -; D gene: -; V gene: TRBV10-3; J gene: TRBJ1-3; CDR3 protein: CAISVGGYGNTIYF; CDR3 DNA: TGTGCCATCAGTGTGGGGGGATATGGAAACACCATATATTTT
clone size: once; D gene: -; V gene: TRBV4-1; J gene: TRBJ2-5; CDR3 protein: CASSQLGQDQETQYF; CDR3 DNA: TGCGCCAGCAGCCAATTGGGACAAGATCAAGAGACCCAGTACTTC
clone size: -; D gene: -; V gene: TRBV5-1; J gene: TRBJ2-7; CDR3 protein: CASSRDGPSYEQYF; CDR3 DNA: TGCGCCAGCAGTCGGGACGGCCCTTCCTACGAGCAGTACTTC
clone size: -; D gene: TRBD1; V gene: TRBV6-4; J gene: TRBJ2-3; CDR3 protein: CASSDSQGADTQYF; CDR3 DNA: TGTGCCAGCAGTGACTCACAGGGGGCAGATACGCAGTATTTT
clone size: -; D gene: -; V gene: TRBV3-1/TRBV3-2; J gene: TRBJ2-1; CDR3 protein: CASSPSLRAGHNEQFF; CDR3 DNA: TGTGCCAGCAGCCCCTCATTGCGGGCGGGTCACAATGAGCAGTTCTTC
clone size: -; D gene: TRBD2; V gene: TRBV2; J gene: TRBJ2-3; CDR3 protein: CASSESPVGGGGADTQYF; CDR3 DNA: TGTGCCAGCAGTGAATCCCCAGTTGGTGGCGGGGGGGCAGATACGCAGTATTTT
clone size: -; D gene: -; V gene: TRBV25-1; J gene: TRBJ1-1; CDR3 protein: CASSESRLGNTEAFF; CDR3 DNA: TGTGCCAGCAGTGAATCACGGTTGGGGAACACTGAAGCTTTCTTT
clone size: once; D gene: -; V gene: TRBV10-3; J gene: TRBJ1-1; CDR3 protein: CAISDRDGGAREAFF; CDR3 DNA: TGTGCCATCAGTGACCGCGATGGGGGGGCTCGTGAAGCTTTCTTT
clone size: -; D gene: -; V gene: TRBV25-1; J gene: TRBJ1-5; CDR3 protein: CASSDSSRGNNQPQHF; CDR3 DNA: TGTGCCAGCAGTGATTCATCCAGGGGAAACAATCAGCCCCAGCATTTT
clone size: -; D gene: -; V gene: TRBV15; J gene: TRBJ1-4; CDR3 protein: CATSSRDNEKLFF; CDR3 DNA: TGTGCCACCAGCAGCAGGGATAATGAAAAACTGTTTTTT
clone size: -; D gene: -; V gene: TRBV3-1/TRBV3-2; J gene: TRBJ1-2; CDR3 protein: CASSPQGAGDSNYGYTF; CDR3 DNA: TGTGCCAGCAGCCCTCAGGGAGCAGGAGACTCTAACTATGGCTACACCTTC
clone size: -; D gene: -; V gene: TRBV7-3; J gene: TRBJ1-2; CDR3 protein: CASSLEGFDGYTF; CDR3 DNA: TGTGCCAGCAGCTTAGAAGGGTTTGACGGCTACACCTTC
clone size: -; D gene: -; V gene: TRBV20-1; J gene: TRBJ1-1; CDR3 protein: CSARTDTEAFF; CDR3 DNA: TGCAGTGCGCGGACAGACACTGAAGCTTTCTTT
clone size: -; D gene: -; V gene: TRBV5-6; J gene: TRBJ1-1; CDR3 protein: CASSLGGFTEAFF; CDR3 DNA: TGTGCCAGCAGCTTGGGGGGTTTCACTGAAGCTTTCTTT
clone size: -; D gene: TRBD1; V gene: TRBV7-6; J gene: TRBJ1-5; CDR3 protein: CASSLAPGTGSNQPQHF; CDR3 DNA: TGTGCCAGCAGCTTAGCGCCGGGGACAGGTAGCAATCAGCCCCAGCATTTT
clone size: -; D gene: -; V gene: TRBV19; J gene: TRBJ1-2; CDR3 protein: CASSVGTGKDRGYGYTF; CDR3 DNA: TGTGCCAGTAGTGTCGGGACGGGTAAGGACCGTGGCTATGGCTACACCTTC
clone size: -; D gene: -; V gene: TRBV30; J gene: TRBJ1-4; CDR3 protein: CAWSKAGSTNEKLFF; CDR3 DNA: TGTGCCTGGAGTAAAGCGGGGTCAACTAATGAAAAACTGTTTTTT
clone size: -; D gene: -; V gene: TRBV10-1; J gene: TRBJ1-2; CDR3 protein: CASSGPTGCGYTF; CDR3 DNA: TGCGCCAGCAGTGGCCCCACAGGGTGCGGCTACACCTTC
clone size: -; D gene: -; V gene: TRBV5-4; J gene: TRBJ2-5; CDR3 protein: CASSPATGQETQYF; CDR3 DNA: TGTGCCAGCAGTCCCGCGACCGGGCAAGAGACCCAGTACTTC
clone size: -; D gene: -; V gene: TRBV6-4; J gene: TRBJ2-1; CDR3 protein: CASSGSRAALIEQFF; CDR3 DNA: TGTGCCAGCAGTGGGTCCCGGGCCGCATTAATAGAGCAGTTCTTC
clone size: -; D gene: -; V gene: TRBV2; J gene: TRBJ1-6; CDR3 protein: CAGLREESLNSPLHF; CDR3 DNA: TGTGCCGGCCTCCGAGAGGAATCCCTAAATTCACCCCTCCACTTT
clone size: -; D gene: -; V gene: TRBV24-1; J gene: TRBJ2-7; CDR3 protein: CATSDPGRYEQYF; CDR3 DNA: TGTGCCACCAGTGATCCCGGCCGCTACGAGCAGTACTTC
clone size: -; D gene: TRBD1; V gene: TRBV3-1/TRBV3-2; J gene: TRBJ2-2; CDR3 protein: CASSQDRRQGGTGELFF; CDR3 DNA: TGTGCCAGCAGCCAAGATAGGAGACAGGGTGGAACCGGGGAGCTGTTTTTT
clone size: -; D gene: -; V gene: TRBV23-1; J gene: TRBJ1-1; CDR3 protein: CASRLDTEAFF; CDR3 DNA: TGCGCCAGCAGATTGGACACTGAAGCTTTCTTT
clone size: -; D gene: -; V gene: TRBV19; J gene: TRBJ1-5; CDR3 protein: CASSPTWGLGYSNQPQHF; CDR3 DNA: TGTGCCAGTAGCCCTACGTGGGGTTTAGGTTATAGCAATCAGCCCCAGCATTTT
clone size: -; D gene: TRBD1; V gene: TRBV2; J gene: TRBJ2-7; CDR3 protein: CASRYDRGSGYEQHF; CDR3 DNA: TGTGCCAGCAGGTACGACAGGGGAAGTGGTTACGAGCAGCACTTC
clone size: once; D gene: TRBD1; V gene: TRBV6-4; J gene: TRBJ1-5; CDR3 protein: CASSGTVNQPQHF; CDR3 DNA: TGTGCCAGCAGCGGGACAGTCAATCAGCCCCAGCATTTT
clone size: -; D gene: -; V gene: TRBV6-2/TRBV6-3; J gene: TRBJ1-1; CDR3 protein: CASSYPGHLNTEAFF; CDR3 DNA: TGTGCCAGCAGTTACCCGGGACATCTGAACACTGAAGCTTTCTTT
clone size: -; D gene: TRBD1; V gene: TRBV19; J gene: TRBJ1-1; CDR3 protein: CASAQTRGGEAFF; CDR3 DNA: TGTGCCAGTGCTCAGACACGAGGGGGCGAAGCTTTCTTT
clone size: few; D gene: TRBD1; V gene: TRBV7-9; J gene: TRBJ1-2; CDR3 protein: CASSSINTYGTGRHGYTF; CDR3 DNA: TGTGCCAGCAGCTCCATCAATACCTACGGGACAGGGCGGCATGGCTACACCTTC
clone size: -; D gene: -; V gene: TRBV3-1/TRBV3-2; J gene: TRBJ1-1; CDR3 protein: CASSQLSANTEAFF; CDR3 DNA: TGTGCCAGCAGCCAGCTGTCAGCTAACACTGAAGCTTTCTTT